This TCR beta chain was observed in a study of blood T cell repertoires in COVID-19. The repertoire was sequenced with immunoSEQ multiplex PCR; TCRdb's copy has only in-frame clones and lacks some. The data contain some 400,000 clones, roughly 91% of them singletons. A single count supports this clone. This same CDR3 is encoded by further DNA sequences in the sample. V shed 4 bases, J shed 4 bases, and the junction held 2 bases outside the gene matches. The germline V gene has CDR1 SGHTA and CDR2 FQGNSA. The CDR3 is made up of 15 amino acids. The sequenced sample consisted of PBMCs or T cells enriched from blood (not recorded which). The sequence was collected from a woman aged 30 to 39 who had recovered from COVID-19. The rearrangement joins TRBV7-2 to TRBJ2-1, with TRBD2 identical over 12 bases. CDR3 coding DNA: TGTGCCAGCAGCTCTGGACTAGCGGGGTACAATGAGCAGTTCTTC. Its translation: CASSSGLAGYNEQFF.